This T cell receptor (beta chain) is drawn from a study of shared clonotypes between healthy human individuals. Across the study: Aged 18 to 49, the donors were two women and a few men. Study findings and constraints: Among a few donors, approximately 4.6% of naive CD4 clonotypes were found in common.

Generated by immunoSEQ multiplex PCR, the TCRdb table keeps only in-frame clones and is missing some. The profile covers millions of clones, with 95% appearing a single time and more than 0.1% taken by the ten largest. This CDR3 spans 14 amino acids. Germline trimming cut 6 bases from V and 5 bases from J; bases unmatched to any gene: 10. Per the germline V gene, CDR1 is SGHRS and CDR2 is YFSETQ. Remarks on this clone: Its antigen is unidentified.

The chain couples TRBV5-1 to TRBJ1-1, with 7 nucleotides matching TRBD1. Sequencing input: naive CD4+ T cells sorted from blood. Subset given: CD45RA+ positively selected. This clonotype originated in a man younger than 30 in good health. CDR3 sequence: CASNLEQGITEAFF. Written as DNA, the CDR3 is TGCGCCAGCAACCTTGAACAGGGGATAACTGAAGCTTTCTTT.